The 10 T cell receptor beta chains below come from one sample, sequenced in a study of control samples from healthy donors and cancer patients. TCRdb's table, derived via immunoSEQ multiplex PCR, lists solely in-frame clones and lacks some. This sample yields 45,000 to 60,000 clones, of which around 94% are seen a single time; about 4% belongs to the top ten. The sample comprised blood. These receptors were collected from a young man in good health.

The V call is TRBV9, the J call TRBJ1-3; D remains ambiguous. This CDR3 comprises 15 residues. V was cut by 0 bases and J by 0 bases, with 7 bases left in between. CDR1 and CDR2 (germline): SGDLS, YYNGEE. This CDR3 reads CASSVEPSSGNTIYF. The CDR3 DNA reads as TGTGCCAGCAGCGTAGAACCCTCCTCTGGAAACACCATATATTTT.

The chain links TRBV10-3 to TRBJ1-1; maybe TRBD1 (6 bases). The CDR3 is made up of 14 amino acids. CDR1 and CDR2 (germline): ENHRY, SYGVKD. Trimming removed 2 bases from V and 3 bases from J, with 10 bases in between. The CDR3 nucleotides are TGTGCCATCAGTGAGCGACAGGAGGACACTGAAGCTTTCTTT. Translating gives CAISERQEDTEAFF.

The chain uses TRBV24-1 and TRBJ2-2, with D perhaps matching TRBD1 (6 bases). The CDR3 has 17 amino acids. V lost 4 bases and J lost 4, with 18 bases in between. CDR1 is KGHDR and CDR2 is SFDVKD in the germline V gene. The CDR3 sequence is CATSDLTQGSGTGELFF. DNA of the CDR3: TGTGCCACCAGTGACCTGACACAGGGCAGTGGCACCGGGGAGCTGTTTTTT.

This clone came up once. This chain connects TRBV7-2 to TRBJ1-6; D gene unclear. Deletions cut 8 bases from V and 0 bases from J, with 11 bases between. The CDR3 covers 15 residues. Germline CDR1 reads SGHTA; CDR2 reads FQGNSA. DNA for the CDR3: TGTGCCAGCCAAACTGCGGGCTCCTATAATTCACCCCTCCACTTT. Translated: CASQTAGSYNSPLHF.

This chain joins TRBV12-3 or TRBV12-4 and TRBJ2-5; unclear D gene. The CDR3 extends over 11 amino acids. V lost 2 bases, J lost 6 bases, and 4 bases lay in between. DNA for the CDR3: TGTGCCAGCAGTTTAATGAAGACCCAGTACTTC. Protein: CASSLMKTQYF.

The genes are TRBV7-2 and TRBJ1-5, with 7 bases aligning to TRBD1. The CDR3 has 16 residues. Trimming at V came to 5 bases and at J to 2 bases, leaving 9 bases not matched to a gene. Germline V gene data show CDR1 as SGHTA and CDR2 as FQGNSA. The CDR3 sequence: CASSTGQVEGNQPQHF. CDR3 in DNA: TGTGCCAGCAGCACTGGACAGGTTGAAGGCAATCAGCCCCAGCATTTT.

The chain has TRBV27 and TRBJ2-7; TRBD1 matches at 7 bases. CDR3 length equals 14 residues. With 4 bases clipped from V and 2 bases from J, the junction kept 5 bases outside the gene matches. Germline V gives CDR1 MNHEY, CDR2 SMNVEV (reference sequence). CDR3 sequence: CASSSRQGTYEQYF. CDR3 coding DNA: TGTGCCAGCAGTTCCCGACAGGGTACCTACGAGCAGTACTTC.

The chain joins TRBV27 to TRBJ1-2; D is possibly TRBD1 (6 bases). Germline-derived CDR1 and CDR2 are MNHEY and SMNVEV (reference sequence). The CDR3 has 14 amino acids. V lost 7 bases and J lost 8, with 20 bases in between. CDR3 nucleotides: TGTGCCAGCACCCCATCCACAGGGAATAGGGGCTACACCTTC. Encoded protein: CASTPSTGNRGYTF.

The chain is built from TRBV7-6 and TRBJ2-7; 7 nucleotides line up with TRBD1. Per germline, CDR1 SGHVS and CDR2 FNYEAQ. V lost 1 base to trimming and J lost 5 bases; unmatched junction nucleotides: 5. The CDR3 totals 14 residues. CDR3 in amino acids: CASSLDRDSHEQYF. The CDR3 nucleotides read TGTGCCAGCAGCTTAGATAGGGACAGTCACGAGCAGTACTTC.

The chain joins TRBV18 to TRBJ2-3; 12 bases are a match to TRBD1. The V gene's germline CDR1 is KGHSH and CDR2 LQKENI. The CDR3 sequence is 14 residues long. With V trimmed by 5 bases and J by 5 bases, 2 bases remained unmatched. CDR3 sequence (DNA): TGTGCCAGCTCATGGGACAGGGGGCAAGATACGCAGTATTTT. It encodes CASSWDRGQDTQYF.